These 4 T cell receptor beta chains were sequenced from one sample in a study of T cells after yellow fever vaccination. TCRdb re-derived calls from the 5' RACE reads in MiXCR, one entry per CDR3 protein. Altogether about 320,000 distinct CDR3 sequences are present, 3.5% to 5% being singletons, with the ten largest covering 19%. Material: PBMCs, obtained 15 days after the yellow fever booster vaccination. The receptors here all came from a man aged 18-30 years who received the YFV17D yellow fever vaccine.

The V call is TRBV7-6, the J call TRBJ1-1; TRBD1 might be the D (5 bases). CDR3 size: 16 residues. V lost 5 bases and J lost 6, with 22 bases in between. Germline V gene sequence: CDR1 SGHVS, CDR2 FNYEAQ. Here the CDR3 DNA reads TGTGCCAGCAGCCAGTACCAAGTTACAGGTCGCGCTGAAGCTTTCTTT. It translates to CASSQYQVTGRAEAFF.

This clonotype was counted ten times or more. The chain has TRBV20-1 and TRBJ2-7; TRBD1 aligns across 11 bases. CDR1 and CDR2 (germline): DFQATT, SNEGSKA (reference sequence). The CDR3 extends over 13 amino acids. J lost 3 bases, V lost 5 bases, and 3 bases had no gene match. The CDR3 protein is CSAWDRGGYEQYV. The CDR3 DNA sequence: TGCAGTGCTTGGGACAGGGGGGGCTACGAGCAGTACGTC.

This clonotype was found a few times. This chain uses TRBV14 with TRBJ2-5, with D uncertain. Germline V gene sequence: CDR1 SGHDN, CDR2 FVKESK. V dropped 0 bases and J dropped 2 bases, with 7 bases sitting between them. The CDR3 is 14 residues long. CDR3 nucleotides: TGTGCCAGCAGCCAAGACGCATATCAAGAGACCCAGTACTTC. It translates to CASSQDAYQETQYF.

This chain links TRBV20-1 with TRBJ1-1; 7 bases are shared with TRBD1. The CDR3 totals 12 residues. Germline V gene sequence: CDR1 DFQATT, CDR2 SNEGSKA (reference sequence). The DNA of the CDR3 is TGCAGATGGGACAGCGAGAACACTGAAGCTTTCTTT. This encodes CRWDSENTEAFF.